The present entry profiles one T cell receptor (beta chain) with its context. V lost 0 bases to trimming and J lost 9 bases; unmatched junction nucleotides: 6. The CDR3 has 14 amino acids. CDR1 and CDR2 (germline): SGHRS, YFSETQ. Authors' methods: The authors estimated nucleated cell counts from reference gene primer amplification. TCRdb's copy holds only in-frame clones and misses some; the assay was immunoSEQ multiplex PCR. V and J calls and clone size are those listed in that table; D and trimming were worked out from the DNA. The data show 30,000 to 40,000 clones, with 82% seen just once and approximately 40% held by the top ten. The sample originates from a study of blood T cell repertoires in COVID-19. The overall study: Whether acute or convalescent, the COVID-19 samples came from the United States, Italy and Spain. PBMCs, B-cell-depleted T cells, or T cells provided the cDNA or gDNA that made up the material.

The sample was peripheral blood. This receptor was identified in a man aged 80 or over with active or convalescent COVID-19. V usage is TRBV5-1 and J usage is TRBJ2-1; 7 bases line up with TRBD2. The CDR3 region is CASSLGSGGSEQFF. In nucleotides, the CDR3 is TGCGCCAGCAGCTTGGGCAGTGGCGGGAGTGAGCAGTTCTTC.